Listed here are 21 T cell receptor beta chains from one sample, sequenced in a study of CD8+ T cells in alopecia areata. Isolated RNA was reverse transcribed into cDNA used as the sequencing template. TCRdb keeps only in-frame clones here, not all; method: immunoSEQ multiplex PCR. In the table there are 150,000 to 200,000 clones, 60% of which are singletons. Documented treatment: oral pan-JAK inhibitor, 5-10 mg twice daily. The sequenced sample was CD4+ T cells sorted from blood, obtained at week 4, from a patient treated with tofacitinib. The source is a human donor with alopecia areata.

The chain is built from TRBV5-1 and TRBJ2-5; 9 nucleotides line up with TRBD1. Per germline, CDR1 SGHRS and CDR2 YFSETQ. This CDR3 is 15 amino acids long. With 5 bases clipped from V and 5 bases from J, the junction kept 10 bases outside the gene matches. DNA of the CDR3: TGCGCCAGCAGACGTGGGACAGGGAGTGAGGAGACCCAGTACTTC. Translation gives CASRRGTGSEETQYF.

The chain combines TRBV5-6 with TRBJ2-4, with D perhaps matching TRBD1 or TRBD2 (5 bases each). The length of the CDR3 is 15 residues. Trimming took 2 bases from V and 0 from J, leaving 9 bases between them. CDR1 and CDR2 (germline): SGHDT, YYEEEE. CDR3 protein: CASSFWGLAKNIQYF. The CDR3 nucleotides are TGTGCCAGCAGCTTCTGGGGGTTAGCCAAAAACATTCAGTACTTC.

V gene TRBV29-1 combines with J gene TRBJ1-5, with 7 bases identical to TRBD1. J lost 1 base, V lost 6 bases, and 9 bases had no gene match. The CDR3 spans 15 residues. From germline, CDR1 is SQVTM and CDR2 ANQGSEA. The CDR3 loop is CSVVYGTASNQPQHF. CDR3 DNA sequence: TGCAGCGTAGTCTACGGGACAGCAAGCAATCAGCCCCAGCATTTT.

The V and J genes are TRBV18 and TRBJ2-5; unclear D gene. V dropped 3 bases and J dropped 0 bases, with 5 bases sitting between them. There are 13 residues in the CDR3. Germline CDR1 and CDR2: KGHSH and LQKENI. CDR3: CASSPNNQETQYF. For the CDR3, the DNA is TGTGCCAGCTCACCGAACAACCAAGAGACCCAGTACTTC.

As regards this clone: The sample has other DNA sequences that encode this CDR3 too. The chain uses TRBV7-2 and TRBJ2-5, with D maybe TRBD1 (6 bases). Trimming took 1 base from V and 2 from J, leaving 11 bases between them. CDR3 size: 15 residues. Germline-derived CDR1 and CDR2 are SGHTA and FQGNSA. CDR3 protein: CASSLGRGYQETQYF. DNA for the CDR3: TGTGCCAGCAGCTTAGGCAGGGGATATCAAGAGACCCAGTACTTC.

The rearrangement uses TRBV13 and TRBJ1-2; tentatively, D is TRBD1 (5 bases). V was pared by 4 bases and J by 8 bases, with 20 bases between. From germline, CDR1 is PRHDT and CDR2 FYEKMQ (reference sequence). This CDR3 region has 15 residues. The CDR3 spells CASSSVPKGIDGYTF. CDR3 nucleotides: TGTGCCAGCAGCTCCGTCCCTAAGGGGATCGACGGCTACACCTTC.

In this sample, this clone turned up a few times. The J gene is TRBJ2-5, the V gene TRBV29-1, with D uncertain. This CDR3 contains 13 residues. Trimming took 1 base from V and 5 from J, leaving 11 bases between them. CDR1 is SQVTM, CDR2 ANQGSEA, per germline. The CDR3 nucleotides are TGCAGCGTTGAAGTGACCCAGGCGGAGACCCAGTACTTC. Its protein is CSVEVTQAETQYF.

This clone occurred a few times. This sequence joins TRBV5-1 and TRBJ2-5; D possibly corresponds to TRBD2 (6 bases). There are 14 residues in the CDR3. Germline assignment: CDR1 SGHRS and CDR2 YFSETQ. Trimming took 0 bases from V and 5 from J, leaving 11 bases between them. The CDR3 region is CASSLEAGWETQYF. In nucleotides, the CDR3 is TGCGCCAGCAGCTTGGAGGCGGGGTGGGAGACCCAGTACTTC. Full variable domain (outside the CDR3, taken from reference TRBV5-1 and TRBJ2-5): KAGVTQTPRYLIKTRGQQVTLSCSPISGHRSVSWYQQTPGQGLQFLFEYFSETQRNKGNFPGRFSGRQFSNSRSEMNVSTLELGDSALYLCASSLEAGWETQYFGPGTRLLVL.

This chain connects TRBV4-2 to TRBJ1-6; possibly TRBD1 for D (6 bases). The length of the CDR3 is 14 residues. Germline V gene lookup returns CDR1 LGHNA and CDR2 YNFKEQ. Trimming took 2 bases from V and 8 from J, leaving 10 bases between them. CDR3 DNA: TGTGCCAGCAGCCAAAACAGGGAGGATTCACCCCTCCACTTT. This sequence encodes CASSQNREDSPLHF.

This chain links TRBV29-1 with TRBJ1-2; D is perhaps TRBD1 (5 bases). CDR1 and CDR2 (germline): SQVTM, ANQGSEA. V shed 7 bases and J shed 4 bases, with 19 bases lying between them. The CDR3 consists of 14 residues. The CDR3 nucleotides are TGCAGCGCCACCCGGGACGGTGATATCTATGGCTACACCTTC. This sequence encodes CSATRDGDIYGYTF.

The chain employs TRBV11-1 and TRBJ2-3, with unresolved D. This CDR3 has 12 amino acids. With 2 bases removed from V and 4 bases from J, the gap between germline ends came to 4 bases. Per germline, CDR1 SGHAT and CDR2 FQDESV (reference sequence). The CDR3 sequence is CASSLSSDTQYF. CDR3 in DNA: TGTGCCAGCAGCTTAAGTTCAGATACGCAGTATTTT. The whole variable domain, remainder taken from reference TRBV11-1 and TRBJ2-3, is EAEVAQSPRYKITEKSQAVAFWCDPISGHATLYWYRQILGQGPELLVQFQDESVVDDSQLPKDRFSAERLKGVDSTLKIQPAELGDSAMYLCASSLSSDTQYFGPGTRLTVL.

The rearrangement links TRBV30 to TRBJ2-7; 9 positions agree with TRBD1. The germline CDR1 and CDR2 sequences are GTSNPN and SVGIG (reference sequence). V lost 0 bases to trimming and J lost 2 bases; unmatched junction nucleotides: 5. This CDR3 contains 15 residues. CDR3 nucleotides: TGTGCCTGGAGTGTACTAGGGACAGGGCCCTACGAGCAGTACTTC. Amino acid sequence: CAWSVLGTGPYEQYF.

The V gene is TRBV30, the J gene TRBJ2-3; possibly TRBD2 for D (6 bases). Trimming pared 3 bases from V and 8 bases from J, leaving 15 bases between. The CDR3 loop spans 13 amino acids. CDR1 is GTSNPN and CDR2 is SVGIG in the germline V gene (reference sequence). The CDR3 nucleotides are TGTGCCTGGAGGCCCCGAGGAGGGGCTACGCAGTATTTT. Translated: CAWRPRGGATQYF. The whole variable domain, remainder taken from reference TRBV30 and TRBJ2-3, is SQTIHQWPATLVQPVGSPLSLECTVEGTSNPNLYWYRQAAGRGLQLLFYSVGIGQISSEVPQNLSASRPQDRQFILSSKKLLLSDSGFYLCAWRPRGGATQYFGPGTRLTVL.

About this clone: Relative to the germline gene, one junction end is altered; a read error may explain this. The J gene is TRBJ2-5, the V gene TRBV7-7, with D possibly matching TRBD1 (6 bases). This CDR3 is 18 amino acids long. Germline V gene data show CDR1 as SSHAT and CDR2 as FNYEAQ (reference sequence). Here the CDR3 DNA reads TGTGCTAGCAGCTTAGCGTCCCCCCAGGAACAGGGCCAAGAGACCCAGTACTTC. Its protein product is CASSLASPQEQGQETQYF.

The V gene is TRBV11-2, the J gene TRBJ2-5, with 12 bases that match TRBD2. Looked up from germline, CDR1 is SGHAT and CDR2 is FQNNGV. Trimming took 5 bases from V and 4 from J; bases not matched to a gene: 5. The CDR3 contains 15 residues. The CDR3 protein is CASSLAGGAVETQYF. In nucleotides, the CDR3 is TGTGCCAGCAGCCTAGCGGGGGGGGCCGTAGAGACCCAGTACTTC.

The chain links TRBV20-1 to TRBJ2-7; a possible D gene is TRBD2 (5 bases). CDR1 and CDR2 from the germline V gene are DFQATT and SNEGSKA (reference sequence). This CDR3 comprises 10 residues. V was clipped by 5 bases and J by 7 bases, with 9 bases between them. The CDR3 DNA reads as TGCAGTGCTGGACGGACTGAGCAGTACTTC. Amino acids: CSAGRTEQYF.

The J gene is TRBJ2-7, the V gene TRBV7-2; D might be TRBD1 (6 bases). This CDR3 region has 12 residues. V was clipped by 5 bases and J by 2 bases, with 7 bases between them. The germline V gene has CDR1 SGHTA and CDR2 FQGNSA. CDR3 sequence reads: CASSRDTYEQYF. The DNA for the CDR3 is TGTGCCAGCAGCCGGGACACCTACGAGCAGTACTTC.

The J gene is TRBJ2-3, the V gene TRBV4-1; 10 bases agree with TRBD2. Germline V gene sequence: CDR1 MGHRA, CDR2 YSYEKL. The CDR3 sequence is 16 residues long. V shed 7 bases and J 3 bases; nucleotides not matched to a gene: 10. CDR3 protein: CASKSGGARGTDTQYF. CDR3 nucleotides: TGCGCCAGCAAAAGCGGGGGGGCCAGAGGGACAGATACGCAGTATTTT.

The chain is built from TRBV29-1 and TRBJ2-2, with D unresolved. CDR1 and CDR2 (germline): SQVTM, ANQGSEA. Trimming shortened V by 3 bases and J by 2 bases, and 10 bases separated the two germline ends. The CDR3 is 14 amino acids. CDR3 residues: CSVERRTNTGELFF. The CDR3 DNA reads TGCAGCGTTGAGAGGCGGACCAACACCGGGGAGCTGTTTTTT.

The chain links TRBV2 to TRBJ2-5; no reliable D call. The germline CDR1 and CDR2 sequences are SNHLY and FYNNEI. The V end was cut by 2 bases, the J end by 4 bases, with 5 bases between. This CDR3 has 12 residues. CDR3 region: CASSETVETQYF. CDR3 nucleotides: TGTGCCAGCAGTGAAACGGTAGAGACCCAGTACTTC.

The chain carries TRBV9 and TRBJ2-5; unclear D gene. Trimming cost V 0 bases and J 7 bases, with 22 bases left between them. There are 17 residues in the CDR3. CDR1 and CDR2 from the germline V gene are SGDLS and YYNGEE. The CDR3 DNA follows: TGTGCCAGCAGCGTAGGTCATGGTGACCAACAACTTGGGACCCAGTACTTC. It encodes CASSVGHGDQQLGTQYF.